Presented here are 20 T cell receptor beta chains from one specimen sequenced in a study of early T cells in non-severe SARS-CoV-2 infection. TCRdb re-analysed the 5' RACE reads in MiXCR, keeping a single row per CDR3 protein. The repertoire consists of around 65,000 distinct CDR3 sequences, with roughly 12% occurring once and the leading ten covering over 1.2%. This material consisted of whole blood, taken at baseline. The receptors were gathered from an adult who was a healthcare worker with PCR-confirmed SARS-CoV-2 infection or an uninfected control (not recorded which).

The sample holds many counts of this clonotype. The V and J genes are TRBV12-3 or TRBV12-4 and TRBJ2-3; the D gene is possibly TRBD2 (6 bases). CDR3 length: 14 amino acids. The V end lost 2 bases, the J end lost 1 base, and 7 bases lay between the germline ends. Here the CDR3 reads CASSLPSGTDTQYF. CDR3 DNA sequence: TGTGCCAGCAGTTTACCTAGCGGCACAGATACGCAGTATTTT.

The rearrangement joins TRBV11-2 to TRBJ2-1, with D possibly TRBD2 on 5 matching bases. Germline V gene lookup returns CDR1 SGHAT and CDR2 FQNNGV. The CDR3 contains 17 residues. The germline V and J ends were trimmed by 5 bases and 6 bases, with 23 bases remaining between them. This CDR3 is CASSNPFGGSSGNEQFF. CDR3 in DNA: TGTGCCAGCAGCAACCCCTTCGGAGGAAGCTCGGGCAATGAGCAGTTCTTC.

This clonotype has just a few counts. The chain couples TRBV5-4 to TRBJ1-1; TRBD1 might be the D (5 bases). Germline CDR1 is SGHNT and CDR2 is YYREEE (reference sequence). The V end lost 2 bases, the J end lost 1 base, and 9 bases lay between the germline ends. This CDR3 has 14 amino acids. CDR3 DNA sequence: TGTGCCAGCAGCTTCTCCAGGGCGAACACTGAAGCTTTCTTT. This sequence encodes CASSFSRANTEAFF.

The chain links TRBV28 to TRBJ2-1; 9 bases line up with TRBD1. V lost 6 bases, J lost 9 bases, and 6 bases stayed unmatched. Germline V gene lookup returns CDR1 MDHEN and CDR2 SYDVKM. This CDR3 has 13 residues. In DNA form, the CDR3 reads TGTGCCAGCAGACTGACAGGGGGTAGTGAGCAGTTCTTC. This codes for CASRLTGGSEQFF.

At least ten counts were recorded for this clonotype. The chain carries TRBV27 and TRBJ2-7; TRBD2 agrees at 13 bases. The germline V gene has CDR1 MNHEY and CDR2 SMNVEV (reference sequence). With V trimmed by 6 bases and J by 2 bases, 7 bases remained unmatched. This CDR3 region has 16 residues. CDR3 amino acids: CASSPRLAGGTYEQYF. CDR3 bases: TGTGCCAGCAGCCCCCGACTAGCGGGAGGCACCTACGAGCAGTACTTC.

The chain recombines TRBV29-1 with TRBJ1-1, with 9 positions matching TRBD1. The CDR3 totals 14 residues. Trimming cost V 4 bases and J 3 bases; bases outside gene matches: 6. Germline CDR1 and CDR2: SQVTM and ANQGSEA. CDR3 bases: TGCAGCGTTGTAGGGCGACAGGGGGACACTGAAGCTTTCTTT. The encoded protein is CSVVGRQGDTEAFF.

The chain is built from TRBV7-9 and TRBJ1-2; D is perhaps TRBD1 (5 bases). Germline V gene sequence: CDR1 SEHNR, CDR2 FQNEAQ (reference sequence). V was shortened by 1 base and J by 5 bases, with 14 bases between the two germline ends. The CDR3 spans 15 residues. CDR3 amino acids: CASSLGDSSTYGYTF. CDR3 coding DNA: TGTGCCAGCAGCTTAGGGGACTCCTCAACGTATGGCTACACCTTC.

The chain employs TRBV27 and TRBJ1-5; D is undetermined. Trimming took 2 bases from V and 3 from J, leaving 8 bases between them. CDR3 length equals 14 residues. Per germline, CDR1 MNHEY and CDR2 SMNVEV (reference sequence). The CDR3 bases are TGTGCCAGCAGTTTAATGGGATTCAATCAGCCCCAGCATTTT. Protein sequence: CASSLMGFNQPQHF.

The rearrangement joins TRBV11-2 to TRBJ2-7; D remains unclear. The CDR3 extends over 11 amino acids. V was clipped by 1 base and J by 5 bases, with 3 bases between them. The germline CDR1 and CDR2 sequences are SGHAT and FQNNGV. The CDR3 nucleotides read TGTGCCAGCAGCTTAGTTAACGAGCAGTACTTC. Translation: CASSLVNEQYF.

The V gene is TRBV30, the J gene TRBJ2-2, with unresolved D. The CDR3 is 13 amino acids. Germline CDR1 and CDR2: GTSNPN and SVGIG (reference sequence). With 2 bases removed from V and 5 bases from J, the gap between germline ends came to 9 bases. DNA for the CDR3: TGTGCCTGGAGTTCGGGTATAACCGGGGAGCTGTTTTTT. Residues: CAWSSGITGELFF.

This chain links TRBV7-9 with TRBJ2-7; TRBD2 matches 16 bases. The germline V gene encodes CDR1 SEHNR and CDR2 FQNEAQ (reference sequence). This CDR3 has 16 residues. V dropped 3 bases and J dropped 2; count of bases not matched to a gene: 1. This CDR3 is CASSLGLAGGPYEQYF. For the CDR3, the DNA is TGTGCCAGCAGCTTGGGACTAGCGGGAGGGCCCTACGAGCAGTACTTC.

The chain employs TRBV10-3 and TRBJ2-3; 9 bases line up with TRBD2. J gave up 1 base and V 6 bases, and 5 bases lay outside the gene matches. In germline, CDR1 is ENHRY, CDR2 SYGVKD. This CDR3 spans 15 amino acids. CDR3 DNA: TGTGCCATCAGCTTTAGCGGGAGCGGCACAGATACGCAGTATTTT. Its protein product is CAISFSGSGTDTQYF.

The J gene is TRBJ2-7, the V gene TRBV6-5; possibly TRBD2 for D (6 bases). Looked up from germline, CDR1 is MNHEY and CDR2 is SVGAGI. V was clipped by 4 bases and J by 0 bases, with 16 bases between them. This CDR3 is 16 amino acids long. The DNA for the CDR3 is TGTGCCAGCAGTTCCGCCCAGCGGGCTACCTCCTACGAGCAGTACTTC. Its protein product is CASSSAQRATSYEQYF.

This chain joins TRBV12-3 or TRBV12-4 and TRBJ2-5, with D perhaps TRBD1 (6 bases). The CDR3 has 14 residues. V lost 4 bases to trimming and J lost 4 bases, with 13 bases between them. The CDR3 DNA follows: TGTGCCAGCAGTTATGGGGGCCCGCCAGAGACCCAGTACTTC. Protein product: CASSYGGPPETQYF.

There are many counts of this clonotype. This sequence joins TRBV28 and TRBJ2-5, with no clear D. The CDR3 contains 14 residues. Trimming pared 2 bases from V and 1 base from J, leaving 8 bases between. The germline CDR1 and CDR2 sequences are MDHEN and SYDVKM. DNA for the CDR3: TGTGCCAGCAGTTTAAGGGAAGTCCAAGAGACCCAGTACTTC. Its translation is CASSLREVQETQYF.

This chain joins TRBV7-6 and TRBJ1-1; no definite D call. The V end was cut by 4 bases, the J end by 4 bases, with 10 bases between. The CDR3 covers 13 residues. Germline V gene lookup returns CDR1 SGHVS and CDR2 FNYEAQ. CDR3 DNA: TGTGCCAGCAGCTCCACTTGGGGCACTGAAGCTTTCTTT. Its translation: CASSSTWGTEAFF.

The chain couples TRBV6-1 to TRBJ2-7; TRBD1 matches at 7 bases. CDR1 and CDR2 from the germline V gene are MNHNS and SASEGT. With 2 bases clipped from V and 5 bases from J, the junction kept 6 bases outside the gene matches. This CDR3 comprises 14 residues. In nucleotides, the CDR3 is TGTGCCAGCAGTGAATATACAGGGGATGACGAGCAGTACTTC. This gives the protein CASSEYTGDDEQYF.

This chain joins TRBV28 and TRBJ1-5; D unclear. CDR1 and CDR2 (germline): MDHEN, SYDVKM. Trimming left V 3 bases short and J 2 bases short, with 11 bases between. This CDR3 comprises 15 residues. The CDR3: CASSFEGRGNQPQHF. The DNA for the CDR3 is TGTGCCAGCAGTTTCGAGGGCAGAGGCAATCAGCCCCAGCATTTT.

This clonotype has ten or more counts. V usage is TRBV6-5 and J usage is TRBJ2-7; maybe TRBD1 (6 bases). The germline gives CDR1 MNHEY, CDR2 SVGAGI. V shed 4 bases and J shed 0 bases, with 13 bases lying between them. This CDR3 is built from 15 residues. The CDR3 region is CASSSPGTLSYEQYF. In DNA form, the CDR3 reads TGTGCCAGCAGTTCCCCGGGGACACTCTCCTACGAGCAGTACTTC.

This clonotype occurred many times. The CDR3 nucleotides read TGTGCCAGCAGCTGGGACAGCACAGATACGCAGTATTTT. Translated: CASSWDSTDTQYF. This chain links TRBV5-5 with TRBJ2-3; either TRBD1 or TRBD2 may fit D (5 bases each). Trimming took 3 bases from V and 0 from J, leaving 5 bases between them. CDR3 length: 13 amino acids. From germline, CDR1 is SGHKS and CDR2 YYEKEE (reference sequence).